This TCR beta chain derives from a study of T cells in localized non-small cell lung cancer. Using immunoSEQ multiplex PCR, the repertoire was profiled, and TCRdb retains in-frame clones only, with some absent. The repertoire consists of roughly 26,000 clones, with about 91% occurring once and the leading ten covering about 4.4%. Only one count was recorded for this clone. The antigen is unknown. The study, taken as a whole, reports: Longer overall survival was seen with higher T cell density measured in blood. The greatest T cell clonality was found in uninvolved adjacent lung (higher than in tumor).

Trimming took off 0 bases at V and 7 bases at J, with 6 bases between the two ends. This CDR3 has 12 amino acids. CDR1 is MNHEY and CDR2 is SVGAGI in the germline V gene. The genes are TRBV6-5 and TRBJ1-2, with D unclear. The receptor was isolated from a female donor aged 60 or older with stage II squamous cell lung carcinoma. This material consisted of peripheral blood, taken before any cancer treatment. The CDR3 is CASSYSGIGYTF. CDR3 coding DNA: TGTGCCAGCAGTTACTCAGGGATTGGCTACACCTTC.